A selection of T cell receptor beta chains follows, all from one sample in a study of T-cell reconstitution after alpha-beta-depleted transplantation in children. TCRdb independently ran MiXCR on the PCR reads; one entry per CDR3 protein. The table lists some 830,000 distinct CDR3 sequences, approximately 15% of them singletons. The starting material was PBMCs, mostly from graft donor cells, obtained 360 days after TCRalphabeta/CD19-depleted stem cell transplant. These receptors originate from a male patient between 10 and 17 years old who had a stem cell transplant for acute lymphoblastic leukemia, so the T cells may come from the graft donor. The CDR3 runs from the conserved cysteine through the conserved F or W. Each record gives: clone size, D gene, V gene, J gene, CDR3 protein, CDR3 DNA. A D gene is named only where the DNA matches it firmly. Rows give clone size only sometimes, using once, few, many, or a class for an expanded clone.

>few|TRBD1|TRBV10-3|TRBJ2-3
CAIRDGQGSDTQYF
TGTGCCATCAGGGATGGACAGGGATCAGATACGCAGTATTTT
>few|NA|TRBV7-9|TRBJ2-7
CASSLDNIYEQYF
TGTGCCAGCAGCTTAGACAACATCTACGAGCAGTACTTC
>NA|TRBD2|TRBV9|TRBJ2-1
CASSVAGGPWEQFF
TGTGCCAGCAGCGTAGCGGGAGGGCCCTGGGAGCAGTTCTTC
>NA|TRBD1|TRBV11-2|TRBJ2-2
CASSRRQGRTGELFF
TGTGCCAGCAGCCGACGACAGGGGAGGACCGGGGAGCTGTTTTTT
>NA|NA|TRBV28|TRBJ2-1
CASQWGRPPNEQFF
TGTGCCAGCCAATGGGGACGGCCCCCCAATGAGCAGTTCTTC
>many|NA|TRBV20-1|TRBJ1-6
CSAREPNSPLHF
TGCAGTGCTAGAGAGCCAAATTCACCCCTCCACTTT
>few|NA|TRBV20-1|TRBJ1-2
CSARRGGTVGYTF
TGCAGTGCTAGGCGGGGAGGAACGGTTGGCTACACCTTC
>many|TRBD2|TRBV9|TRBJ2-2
CASSVATEPGLAGVGDTGELFF
TGTGCCAGCAGCGTAGCTACGGAACCGGGACTAGCGGGAGTAGGAGACACCGGGGAGCTGTTTTTT
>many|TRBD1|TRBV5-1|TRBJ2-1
CASSSSGTAYNEQFF
TGCGCCAGCAGCTCCTCCGGGACAGCCTACAATGAGCAGTTCTTC
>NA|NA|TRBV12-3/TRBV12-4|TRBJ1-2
CASSFPYYGYTF
TGTGCCAGCAGTTTTCCTTACTATGGCTACACCTTC
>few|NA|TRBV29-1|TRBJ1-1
CSVDGGMVNTEAFF
TGCAGCGTTGACGGGGGAATGGTGAACACTGAAGCTTTCTTT
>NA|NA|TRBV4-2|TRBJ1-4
CASSLYRAAEEKLFF
TGTGCCAGCAGCCTCTACAGGGCAGCGGAAGAAAAACTGTTTTTT
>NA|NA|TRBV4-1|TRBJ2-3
CASSQEVRTGGGFDTQYF
TGCGCCAGCAGCCAAGAAGTGAGGACGGGGGGCGGATTTGATACGCAGTATTTT
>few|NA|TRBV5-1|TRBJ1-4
CASRPGAFNEKLFF
TGCGCCAGCAGACCAGGGGCCTTCAATGAAAAACTGTTTTTT
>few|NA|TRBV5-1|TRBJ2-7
CASSLETQAYEQYF
TGCGCCAGCAGCCTCGAAACACAGGCCTACGAGCAGTACTTC
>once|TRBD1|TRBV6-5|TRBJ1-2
CASSYFDRGHYGYTF
TGTGCCAGCAGTTACTTTGACAGGGGGCACTATGGCTACACCTTC
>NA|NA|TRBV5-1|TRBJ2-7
CASSSAPGYEQYF
TGCGCCAGCAGCTCGGCGCCAGGCTACGAGCAGTACTTC
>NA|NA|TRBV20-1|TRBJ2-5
CSALQRETQYF
TGCAGTGCTCTACAGCGAGAGACCCAGTACTTC
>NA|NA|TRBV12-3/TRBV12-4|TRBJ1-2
CASSPREYYGYTF
TGTGCCAGCAGTCCCAGGGAGTACTATGGCTACACCTTC
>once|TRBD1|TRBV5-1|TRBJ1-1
CASSLVYRGIREAFF
TGCGCCAGCAGCTTGGTCTACAGGGGCATAAGGGAAGCTTTCTTT
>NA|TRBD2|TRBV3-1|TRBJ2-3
CASSQDRLAGAHTDTQYF
TGTGCCAGCAGCCAAGACCGACTAGCGGGAGCACACACAGATACGCAGTATTTT
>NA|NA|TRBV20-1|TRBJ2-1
CSAHPDNLRDTEQFF
TGCAGTGCTCACCCCGACAATCTTAGGGACACTGAGCAGTTCTTC
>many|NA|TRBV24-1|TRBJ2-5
CATSDWTLQETQYF
TGTGCCACCAGTGATTGGACACTTCAAGAGACCCAGTACTTC
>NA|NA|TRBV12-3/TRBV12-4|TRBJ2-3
CASSFLPNTDTQYF
TGTGCCAGCAGTTTTTTGCCAAACACAGATACGCAGTATTTT
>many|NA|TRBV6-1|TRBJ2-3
CASTLGHPGPTDTQYF
TGTGCCAGCACCCTAGGCCATCCCGGACCAACAGATACGCAGTATTTT
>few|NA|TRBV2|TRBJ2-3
CASTRESDTQYF
TGTGCCAGCACCAGGGAAAGTGATACGCAGTATTTT
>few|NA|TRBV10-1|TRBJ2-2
CASSEWGGTANTGELFF
TGCGCCAGCAGTGAGTGGGGCGGGACAGCGAACACCGGGGAGCTGTTTTTT
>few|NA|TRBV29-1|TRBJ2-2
CSVEETVNTGELFF
TGCAGCGTTGAAGAGACCGTGAACACCGGGGAGCTGTTTTTT
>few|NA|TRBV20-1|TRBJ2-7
CSARDGGQLYEQYF
TGCAGTGCTAGAGATGGAGGACAGCTCTACGAGCAGTACTTC
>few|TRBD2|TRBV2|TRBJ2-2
CASIAGGNTGELFF
TGTGCCAGCATAGCGGGAGGGAACACCGGGGAGCTGTTTTTT
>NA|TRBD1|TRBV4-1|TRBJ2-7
CASSLEEAYRGVSYEQYF
TGCGCCAGCAGCCTCGAGGAAGCATACAGGGGTGTTTCCTACGAGCAGTACTTC
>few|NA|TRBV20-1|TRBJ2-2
CSARVRGANTGELFF
TGCAGTGCTAGGGTCAGGGGAGCGAACACCGGGGAGCTGTTTTTT
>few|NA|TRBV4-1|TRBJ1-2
CASSQPGQTNYGYTF
TGCGCCAGCAGCCAACCGGGACAAACTAACTATGGCTACACCTTC
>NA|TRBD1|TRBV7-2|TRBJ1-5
CASSFRDRGQPQHF
TGTGCCAGCAGCTTCCGGGACAGGGGTCAGCCCCAGCATTTT
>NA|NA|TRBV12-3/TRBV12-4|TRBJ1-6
CASSPPGQRNSPLHF
TGTGCCAGCAGCCCTCCGGGGCAGAGAAATTCACCCCTCCACTTT
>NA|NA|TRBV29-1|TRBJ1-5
CSVGHREGNQPQHF
TGCAGCGTAGGCCACAGGGAGGGCAATCAGCCCCAGCATTTT
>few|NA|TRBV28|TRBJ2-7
CASSKRTSSYEQYF
TGTGCCAGCAGTAAGCGGACCAGCTCCTACGAGCAGTACTTC
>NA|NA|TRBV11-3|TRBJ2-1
CSSSAIAEVNNEQFF
TGTTCCAGCAGCGCAATAGCGGAGGTAAACAATGAGCAGTTCTTC
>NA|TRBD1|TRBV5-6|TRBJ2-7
CASSLYPGTGRYEQYF
TGTGCCAGCAGCCTCTACCCCGGGACAGGGCGGTACGAGCAGTACTTC
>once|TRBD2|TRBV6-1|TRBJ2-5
CASSPTSGRAQETQYF
TGTGCCAGCAGTCCCACTAGCGGGAGGGCCCAAGAGACCCAGTACTTC
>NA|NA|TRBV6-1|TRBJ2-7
CASSIYPGSGYEQYF
TGTGCCAGCAGTATATACCCCGGGAGTGGCTACGAGCAGTACTTC
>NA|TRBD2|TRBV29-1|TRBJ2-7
CSVRSSGGYEQYF
TGCAGCGTTCGATCTAGCGGGGGCTACGAGCAGTACTTC
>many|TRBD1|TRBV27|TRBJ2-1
CASSRGQGYNEQFF
TGTGCCAGCAGTAGAGGACAGGGATACAATGAGCAGTTCTTC
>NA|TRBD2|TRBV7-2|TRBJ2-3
CASSLGIGGAADTQYF
TGTGCCAGCAGCTTAGGAATCGGGGGGGCTGCAGATACGCAGTATTTT
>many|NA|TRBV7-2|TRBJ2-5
CASTASFGGETQYF
TGTGCCAGCACGGCCAGTTTCGGGGGAGAGACCCAGTACTTC
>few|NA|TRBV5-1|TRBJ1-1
CASSTRNREQAFF
TGCGCCAGCAGCACGCGGAACAGGGAACAAGCTTTCTTT
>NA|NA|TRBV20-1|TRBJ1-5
CSARGGELSNQPQHF
TGCAGTGCTAGAGGGGGCGAGCTTAGCAATCAGCCCCAGCATTTT
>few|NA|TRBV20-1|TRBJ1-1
CSASRALNTEAFF
TGCAGTGCGTCCCGGGCTCTTAACACTGAAGCTTTCTTT
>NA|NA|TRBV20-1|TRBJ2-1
CSAEYNEQFF
TGCAGTGCCGAGTACAATGAGCAGTTCTTC
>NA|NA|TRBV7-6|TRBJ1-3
CASSYATALSGNTIYF
TGTGCCAGCAGCTACGCCACGGCCCTCTCTGGAAACACCATATATTTT
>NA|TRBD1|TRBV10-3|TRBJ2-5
CAISEGQGRGETQYF
TGTGCCATCAGTGAGGGACAGGGAAGAGGGGAGACCCAGTACTTC
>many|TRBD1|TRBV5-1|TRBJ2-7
CASSLGSGTGFYEQYF
TGCGCCAGCAGCTTGGGCTCCGGGACAGGGTTTTACGAGCAGTACTTC
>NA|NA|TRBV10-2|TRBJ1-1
CASGTEAFF
TGCGCCAGCGGGACTGAAGCTTTCTTT
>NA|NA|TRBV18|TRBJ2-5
CASSPRERGTETQYF
TGTGCCAGCTCACCTCGAGAAAGGGGAACAGAGACCCAGTACTTC
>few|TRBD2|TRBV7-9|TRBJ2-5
CASSSSRGTTRTQYF
TGTGCCAGCAGCTCGTCACGCGGGACTACCAGGACCCAGTACTTC
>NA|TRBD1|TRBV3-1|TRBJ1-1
CASSHEDRPNTEAFF
TGTGCCAGCAGCCACGAGGACAGGCCGAACACTGAAGCTTTCTTT
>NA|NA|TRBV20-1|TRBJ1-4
CSARDRRGREEKLFF
TGCAGTGCTAGAGATCGGAGGGGGAGAGAAGAAAAACTGTTTTTT
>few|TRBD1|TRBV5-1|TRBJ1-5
CASSWGPDRGMSNQPQHF
TGCGCCAGCAGCTGGGGACCGGACAGGGGGATGAGCAATCAGCCCCAGCATTTT
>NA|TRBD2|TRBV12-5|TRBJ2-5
CASAGLAGGGYQETQYF
TGTGCTAGTGCCGGACTAGCGGGAGGAGGGTACCAAGAGACCCAGTACTTC
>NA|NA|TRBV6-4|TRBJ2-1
CASSVGTGEQFF
TGTGCCAGCAGTGTCGGAACGGGTGAGCAGTTCTTC